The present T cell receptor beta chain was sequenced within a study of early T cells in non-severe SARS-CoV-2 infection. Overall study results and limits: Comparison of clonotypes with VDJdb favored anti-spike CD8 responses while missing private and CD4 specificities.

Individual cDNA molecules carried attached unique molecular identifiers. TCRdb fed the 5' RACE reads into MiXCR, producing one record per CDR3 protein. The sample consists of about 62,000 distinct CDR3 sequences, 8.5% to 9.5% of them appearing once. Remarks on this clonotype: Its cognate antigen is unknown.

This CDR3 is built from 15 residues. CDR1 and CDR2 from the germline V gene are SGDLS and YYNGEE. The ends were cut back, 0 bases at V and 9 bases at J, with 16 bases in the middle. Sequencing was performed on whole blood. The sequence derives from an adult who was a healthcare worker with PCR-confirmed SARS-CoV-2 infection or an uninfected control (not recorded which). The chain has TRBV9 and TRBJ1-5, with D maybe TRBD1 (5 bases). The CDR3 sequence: CASSVVVGAGRPQHF. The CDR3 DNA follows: TGTGCCAGCAGCGTAGTTGTAGGGGCCGGGCGGCCCCAGCATTTT.